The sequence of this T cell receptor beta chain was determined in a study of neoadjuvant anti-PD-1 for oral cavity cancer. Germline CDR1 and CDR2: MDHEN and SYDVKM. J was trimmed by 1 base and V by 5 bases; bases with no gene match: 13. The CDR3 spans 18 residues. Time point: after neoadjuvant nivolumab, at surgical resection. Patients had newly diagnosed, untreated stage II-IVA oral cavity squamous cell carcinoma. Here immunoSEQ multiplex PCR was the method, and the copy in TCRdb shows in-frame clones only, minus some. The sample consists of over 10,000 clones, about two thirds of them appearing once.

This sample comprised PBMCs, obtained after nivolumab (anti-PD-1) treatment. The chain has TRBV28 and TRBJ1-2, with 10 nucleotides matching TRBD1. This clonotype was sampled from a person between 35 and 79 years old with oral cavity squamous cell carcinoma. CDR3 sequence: CASSPHTTGGGGNYGYTF. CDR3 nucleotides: TGTGCCAGCAGTCCCCACACGACAGGGGGCGGCGGTAACTATGGCTACACCTTC.